This T cell receptor beta chain was sequenced for a study of T-cell reconstitution after alpha-beta-depleted transplantation in children (dated by TCRdb to the mid-2010s). Some background on the complete study: Using TCR repertoire profiling, the study quantitatively followed how T-cell immune reconstitution unfolded in children after TCRalphabeta/CD19-depleted allogeneic hematopoietic cell transplantation. Findings and caveats that apply to the study as a whole: In some patients, the high TCRbeta diversity seen at day 60 was put down to recipient T cells and intrathymic progenitors that had survived conditioning. Apparently early alphabetaT-cell count recovery about two months after transplant reportedly relied on only several hundred rapidly expanded clones derived from non-depleted graft cells. Hyperexpanded clone frequencies declined over subsequent months; after one year, T-cell counts and TCRbeta diversity were mostly attributed to newly produced T cells.

Per the publication, the treatment or condition label means: allogeneic hematopoietic cell transplantation with graft depleted of TCRalphabeta T cells and CD19 B cells. The transplant recipients were children given TCRalphabeta/CD19-depleted allogeneic hematopoietic cell grafts. Receptors were amplified or captured by PCR. Sequencing relied on an Illumina HiSeq 2500. Molecular barcoding was employed in the preparation of TCR libraries, with unique molecular identifiers being used to normalize TCRbeta repertoire quantification. TCRdb trimmed the raw reads at Q25, called clones with MiXCR and kept productive beta chains. Each entry is one CDR3 protein sequence, shown with its most common DNA and genes. The sample table holds roughly 310,000 distinct CDR3 sequences, of which 23% were seen once. The biggest ten clones account for roughly 9.7% of the sample. The CDR3 covers 13 residues, taking in both the cysteine and the phenylalanine. The only DNA kept is the CDR3, 39 bases in frame from the first base. V is cut by 0 bases and J by 9 bases, and the space between the germline ends is 11 bases. CDR1 is given as SGHRS and CDR2 as YFSETQ, both from the germline V gene.

In this sample, this clonotype turned up a few times. Its specific antigen is unknown. Per-base qualities were not stored, and no clone one base away is much larger. The specimen comprised PBMCs, mostly from graft donor cells, sampled 180 days after TCRalphabeta/CD19-depleted stem cell transplant. The TCR comes from a male patient aged 10 to 17 who had a stem cell transplant for acute lymphoblastic leukemia, so the T cells may come from the graft donor. The chain is made from TRBV5-1 and TRBJ2-3; confidence is insufficient to name the D gene. For the CDR3, the sequence is CASSLGASATQYF. The sequence in DNA is TGCGCCAGCAGCTTGGGAGCCTCAGCGACGCAGTATTTT.